What follows is one T cell receptor (beta chain) and its context. This sample was taken from a study of T cells in Graves' hyperthyroidism and ophthalmopathy. Amplification targeted TCR beta CDR3 regions from RNA transcripts. A set of HTBI primers served as the primers for a first-round RT-PCR of the TCR CDR3. MiXCR was run by TCRdb on the multiplex PCR reads, yielding one entry per CDR3 protein. Here the sample spans more than 250,000 distinct CDR3 sequences, roughly 15% being singletons. The sequenced material came from blood. The sequence came from a woman between 50 and 59 years old with Graves' hyperthyroidism that later progressed to Graves' ophthalmopathy.

CDR3 loop: CASSETSRRRQGNEKLFF. In DNA, the CDR3 is TGTGCCAGCAGTGAAACAAGTAGAAGGAGACAGGGAAATGAAAAACTGTTTTTT. The V and J genes are TRBV6-1 and TRBJ1-4; 7 bases are shared with TRBD1. The CDR3 totals 18 residues. CDR1 is MNHNS, CDR2 SASEGT, per germline. Trimming took 2 bases from V and 5 from J; bases not matched to a gene: 14.